This record looks at one T cell receptor beta chain sequence and its context. Its antigen remains unknown. V was clipped by 0 bases and J by 8 bases, with 4 bases between them. The CDR3 runs to 11 residues. CDR1 is MNHNY and CDR2 is SVGAGI in the germline V gene (reference sequence). The data were taken from a study of OX40 agonist ivuxolimab in advanced cancers. Across the whole study: The dose-escalation cohort had hepatocellular carcinoma, melanoma, renal cell or head and neck cancer. Three patients responded partially, comprising one with hepatocellular carcinoma and two with cutaneous melanoma.

Study-level results: Normalized T-cell clonal expansion was also low in some nonresponders. At 0.1 to 3.0 mg/kg, CD4+ and CD8+ blood T cells expanded clonally by week 6.

This table comes from immunoSEQ multiplex PCR, and its TCRdb copy is limited to in-frame clones, with some not included. The repertoire holds about 110,000 clones, just over 90% seen once, with about 0.5% in the top ten. The source is an adult with an advanced solid tumor such as melanoma, head and neck, liver or kidney cancer. The rearrangement uses TRBV6-6 and TRBJ1-2; D not certain. This specimen consisted of CD4+ or CD8+ T cells sorted from blood, obtained in a trial of the OX40 agonist ivuxolimab. For the CDR3, the DNA is TGTGCCAGCAGTTACTCGAGAGGCTACACCTTC. It encodes CASSYSRGYTF.